This entry concerns a single T cell receptor (beta chain). TCRdb processed the 5' RACE reads anew with MiXCR; each CDR3 protein has one entry. The sample holds 450,000 or so distinct CDR3 sequences, approximately 23% seen once. Looked up from germline, CDR1 is SGDLS and CDR2 is YYNGEE. The CDR3 has 16 amino acids. Trimming pared 3 bases from V and 6 bases from J, leaving 21 bases between. This specimen belongs to a study of T-cell memory formation after mild COVID-19. The source material was PBMCs or a T cell subset sorted from them (not recorded which). This clonotype was sampled from an adult woman who had mild COVID-19 (a few samples of this study predate the infection). Cell type and time point are not known. This chain joins TRBV9 and TRBJ1-2; no definite D call. CDR3: CASSEARTGFINGYTF. Written as DNA, the CDR3 is TGTGCCAGCAGCGAAGCACGGACCGGGTTTATAAATGGCTACACCTTC.